This TCR beta chain comes out of a study of graft-versus-host responses after intestinal transplantation. Study outcomes and limitations: Researchers found GvH clones in recipient marrow, and some showed up first in ileum or blood.

Data came from immunoSEQ multiplex PCR; TCRdb stores just in-frame clones and leaves some out. The table includes some 90,000 clones, under 95% detected once. In regard to this clone: The target antigen is unknown.

This TCR was recovered from a human donor who was the organ donor for an intestinal transplant. The sample here was unstimulated CD8+ T cells sorted from spleen or lymph node cells, taken before transplant.

CDR3 DNA sequence: TGTGCCAGCAGCCCTAGACTAGCGCCCAATGAGCAGTTCTTC. Its protein is CASSPRLAPNEQFF. The chain combines TRBV7-9 with TRBJ2-1; the match to TRBD2 covers 8 bases. Losses at the gene ends were 5 bases for V and 6 bases for J; bases not matched to a gene: 6. The CDR3 is 14 amino acids. CDR1 and CDR2 from the germline V gene are SEHNR and FQNEAQ (reference sequence). Filled out from reference TRBV7-9 and TRBJ2-1, the complete variable domain reads DTGVSQNPRHKITKRGQNVTFRCDPISEHNRLYWYRQTLGQGPEFLTYFQNEAQLEKSRLLSDRFSAERPKGSFSTLEIQRTEQGDSAMYLCASSPRLAPNEQFFGPGTRLTVL.